Listed here are 24 T cell receptor beta chains from one sample, sequenced in a study of T-cell memory formation after mild COVID-19. TCRdb analysed the 5' RACE reads with MiXCR anew, one entry per CDR3 protein. The profile shows a few hundred thousand distinct CDR3 sequences, under 25% of them singletons. The specimen was PBMCs or a T cell subset sorted from them (not recorded which). The origin of the receptors is an adult woman who had mild COVID-19 (a few samples of this study predate the infection). Cell type and time point are not known.

This clonotype was observed once. The chain employs TRBV6-1 and TRBJ1-4; 10 nucleotides match TRBD1. The CDR3 totals 17 residues. The V and J ends lost 6 bases and 4 bases, in that order; junction bases with no gene match: 11. In germline, CDR1 is MNHNS, CDR2 SASEGT. The CDR3 region has the DNA TGTGCCAGCAGAACTCCGGGACAGGGGCGGTTTAATGAAAAACTGTTTTTT. Its translation: CASRTPGQGRFNEKLFF.

This rearrangement joins TRBV24-1 to TRBJ2-1, with 11 nucleotides matching TRBD2. This CDR3 region has 16 residues. Trimming removed 5 bases from V and 7 bases from J; junction bases left unmatched: 9. Germline CDR1 and CDR2: KGHDR and SFDVKD. This CDR3 reads CATSGLSGRAPNEQFF. DNA for the CDR3: TGTGCCACCAGTGGCCTTAGCGGGAGGGCCCCAAATGAGCAGTTCTTC.

This clonotype was picked up a small number of times. The rearrangement uses TRBV4-1 and TRBJ1-2; a possible D gene is TRBD1 (5 bases). The germline gives CDR1 MGHRA, CDR2 YSYEKL. This CDR3 spans 17 amino acids. Trimming shortened V by 6 bases and J by 4 bases, and 24 bases separated the two germline ends. The CDR3 bases are TGCGCCAGCAGGTCGGTGGCGGCAGACCTGAGGGGCTATGGCTACACCTTC. Its translation is CASRSVAADLRGYGYTF.

This rearrangement joins TRBV7-3 to TRBJ2-2; 7 positions match TRBD2. V gave up 1 base and J gave up 6 bases; unmatched junction bases: 8. CDR3 length: 16 amino acids. Germline V CDR1 and CDR2: SGHTA, FQGTGA. CDR3 sequence (DNA): TGTGCCAGCAGCTTAAGTGGGGCGGGAGTCGCCGGGGAGCTGTTTTTT. As protein: CASSLSGAGVAGELFF. The full variable domain, in which reference TRBV7-3 and TRBJ2-2 provide the parts outside the CDR3, is GAGVSQTPSNKVTEKGKYVELRCDPISGHTALYWYRQSLGQGPEFLIYFQGTGAADDSGLPNDRFFAVRPEGSVSTLKIQRTERGDSAVYLCASSLSGAGVAGELFFGEGSRLTVL.

At least ten counts were recorded for this clonotype. The rearrangement uses TRBV5-1 and TRBJ2-1; D is unclear. Germline lookup yields CDR1 SGHRS and CDR2 YFSETQ. Trimming cost V 2 bases and J 5 bases, with 8 bases left between them. CDR3 size: 13 residues. The CDR3 spells CASSFDWNNEQFF. In DNA form, the CDR3 reads TGCGCCAGCAGCTTCGACTGGAACAATGAGCAGTTCTTC.

This clonotype was detected only a few times. The chain has TRBV7-6 and TRBJ2-7; 10 nucleotides align to TRBD2. V gave up 4 bases and J gave up 0 bases; unmatched junction bases: 3. CDR3 size: 15 residues. CDR1 and CDR2 (germline): SGHVS, FNYEAQ. CDR3 in DNA: TGTGCCAGCAGCTCCTGGACTAGCGGCTCCTACGAGCAGTACTTC. It codes for CASSSWTSGSYEQYF.

V is TRBV7-2 and J is TRBJ2-1; 13 nucleotides line up with TRBD2. Unmatched junction bases numbered 8, after V lost 5 bases and J lost 4 bases. CDR1 and CDR2 (germline): SGHTA, FQGNSA. The length of the CDR3 is 17 residues. This CDR3 is CASSPQGLAGRYNEQFF. The CDR3, as DNA: TGTGCCAGCAGCCCCCAGGGACTAGCGGGAAGATACAATGAGCAGTTCTTC.

This clonotype was seen a few times. The rearrangement uses TRBV7-9 and TRBJ2-1; possibly TRBD2 for D (5 bases). The CDR3 is made up of 14 amino acids. The V gene's germline CDR1 is SEHNR and CDR2 FQNEAQ (reference sequence). Trimming cost V 4 bases and J 5 bases, with 12 bases left between them. The chain's CDR3 is CASSSLVGDNEQFF. In DNA, the CDR3 is TGTGCCAGCAGCTCCCTAGTCGGGGACAATGAGCAGTTCTTC.

A few counts support this clonotype. The chain combines TRBV6-6 with TRBJ1-2, with D tentatively TRBD1 (6 bases). Per the germline V gene, CDR1 is MNHNY and CDR2 is SVGAGI (reference sequence). This CDR3 has 12 residues. Trimming cost V 4 bases and J 8 bases, with 11 bases left between them. CDR3 loop: CASSFRGNGYTF. DNA for the CDR3: TGTGCCAGCAGTTTCAGGGGAAACGGCTACACCTTC.

The rearrangement uses TRBV6-2 or TRBV6-3 and TRBJ1-4; D ambiguous. Trimming removed 2 bases from V and 3 bases from J, with 13 bases in between. CDR1 MNHEY and CDR2 SVGEGT come from the germline V gene. The CDR3 loop spans 16 amino acids. CDR3 nucleotide sequence: TGTGCCAGCAGTTACGAATTCGCCGGCCCTAATGAAAAACTGTTTTTT. Its translation: CASSYEFAGPNEKLFF.

This clonotype has at least ten counts. An end of the junction does not agree with germline; a read error may underlie this. V is TRBV7-6 and J is TRBJ1-5; 7 nucleotides agree with TRBD1. CDR1 and CDR2 (germline): SGHVS, FNYEAQ. The CDR3 extends over 14 amino acids. CDR3 sequence (DNA): TGTGCCAGCAGTTTAGACAGGGGCAATCAGCCCCAGCATTTT. Its protein is CASSLDRGNQPQHF. The full variable domain, completed using reference TRBV7-6 and TRBJ1-5, is GAGVSQSPRYKVTKRGQDVALRCDPISGHVSLYWYRQALGQGPEFLTYFNYEAQQDKSGLPNDRFSAERPEGSISTLTIQRTEQRDSAMYRCASSLDRGNQPQHFGDGTRLSIL.

This clonotype was recorded a few times. The DNA of the CDR3 is TGCAGCGTCCGGGACGGCTCCTACGAGCAGTACTTC. Translating gives CSVRDGSYEQYF. This chain uses TRBV29-1 with TRBJ2-7; either TRBD1 or TRBD2 may fit D (5 bases each). The V end lost 6 bases, the J end lost 0 bases, and 9 bases lay between the germline ends. CDR1 SQVTM and CDR2 ANQGSEA come from the germline V gene. CDR3 size: 12 residues.

The chain carries TRBV5-1 and TRBJ2-1; TRBD2 agrees at 13 bases. The CDR3 spans 15 residues. J lost 13 bases, V lost 4 bases, and 11 bases had no gene match. The germline gives CDR1 SGHRS, CDR2 YFSETQ. CDR3 bases: TGCGCCAGCAGCCTTCTAGGGACTAGCGGGAACGATCAGTTCTTC. It is translated as CASSLLGTSGNDQFF.

This clonotype was seen a few times. This chain connects TRBV2 to TRBJ2-2; 11 bases align to TRBD2. After removal of 4 bases from V and 3 bases from J, the junction contained 10 bases not matched to a gene. The CDR3 has 18 amino acids. The V gene's germline CDR1 is SNHLY and CDR2 FYNNEI. This CDR3 reads CASSVSSGGRIDTGELFF. The DNA for the CDR3 is TGTGCCAGCAGTGTCTCTAGCGGGGGGCGGATTGACACCGGGGAGCTGTTTTTT.

The rearrangement joins TRBV4-3 to TRBJ2-3, with D tentatively TRBD1 (5 bases). Trimming stripped 4 bases from V and 6 bases from J, with 11 bases between. This CDR3 region has 13 residues. The germline gives CDR1 LGHNA, CDR2 YSLEER. The CDR3, as DNA: TGCGCCAGCAGCCTACATTCAGGGGATACGCAGTATTTT. Protein: CASSLHSGDTQYF.

This clonotype was recorded a few times. This chain uses TRBV5-1 with TRBJ2-7; TRBD1 agrees at 8 bases. The CDR3 extends over 14 amino acids. Trimming removed 0 bases from V and 6 bases from J; junction bases left unmatched: 5. Germline V lookup: CDR1 SGHRS, CDR2 YFSETQ. CDR3 bases: TGCGCCAGCAGCTTGGTCGGACAGGGAAGCGAGCAGTACTTC. This translates into CASSLVGQGSEQYF.

This clonotype was counted only a few times. The chain links TRBV24-1 to TRBJ2-7, with 9 bases aligning to TRBD2. Trimming at V came to 9 bases and at J to 4 bases, leaving 6 bases not matched to a gene. Per germline, CDR1 KGHDR and CDR2 SFDVKD. This CDR3 is 13 amino acids long. The CDR3 reads CATAASGTYEQYF. CDR3 DNA sequence: TGTGCCACCGCGGCTAGCGGGACTTACGAGCAGTACTTC.

The chain has TRBV24-1 and TRBJ2-1; D is possibly TRBD1 or TRBD2 (5 bases each). Germline CDR1 reads KGHDR; CDR2 reads SFDVKD. V lost 4 bases and J 0 bases, leaving 15 bases between the germline ends. The CDR3 contains 17 residues. Written as DNA, the CDR3 is TGTGCCACCAGTGAGCCTCCCGGGACCAGCTCCTACAATGAGCAGTTCTTC. Protein: CATSEPPGTSSYNEQFF.

This chain uses TRBV5-1 with TRBJ2-5; D possibly matches TRBD1 or TRBD2 (5 bases each). The CDR3 loop spans 13 amino acids. V lost 2 bases and J lost 7, with 12 bases in between. Germline V CDR1 and CDR2: SGHRS, YFSETQ. CDR3 residues: CASSLQERGTQYF. The CDR3 DNA reads TGCGCCAGCAGCTTACAGGAGAGGGGGACCCAGTACTTC.

This clonotype was seen a few times. The CDR3 reads CSGLAGVVHEQFF. CDR3 DNA sequence: TGCAGTGGACTAGCGGGAGTAGTACATGAGCAGTTCTTC. The chain employs TRBV20-1 and TRBJ2-1; 12 nucleotides align to TRBD2. The germline V gene has CDR1 DFQATT and CDR2 SNEGSKA (reference sequence). This CDR3 has 13 residues. The trim removed 7 bases at V and 8 bases at J, leaving 6 bases unmatched.

Only a few counts were recorded for this clonotype. The V call is TRBV25-1, the J call TRBJ2-5; the match to TRBD2 covers 9 bases. CDR1 is MGHDK, CDR2 SYGVNS, per germline. V shed 8 bases and J 5 bases; nucleotides not matched to a gene: 18. The CDR3 length is 17 residues. This CDR3 reads CASEGGSGSPPGETQYF. The CDR3 DNA sequence: TGTGCCAGCGAAGGGGGTAGCGGGAGTCCTCCGGGGGAGACCCAGTACTTC.

In this sample, this clonotype turned up a few times. The chain links TRBV20-1 to TRBJ2-7; TRBD1 or TRBD2 may be the D gene (5 bases each). The germline V gene has CDR1 DFQATT and CDR2 SNEGSKA (reference sequence). The CDR3 covers 12 residues. The V gene lost 6 bases and the J gene lost 5 bases, with 14 bases spanning the gap. The CDR3: CSAYGAADEQYF. The CDR3 DNA reads as TGCAGTGCCTACGGGGCAGCTGACGAGCAGTACTTC.

The V call is TRBV24-1, the J call TRBJ1-2; D ambiguous. The CDR3 is made up of 12 amino acids. Germline assignment: CDR1 KGHDR and CDR2 SFDVKD. The germline V and J ends were trimmed by 5 bases and 8 bases, with 11 bases remaining between them. This CDR3 reads CATSVALGGYTF. CDR3 bases: TGTGCCACCAGTGTAGCCCTGGGGGGCTACACCTTC.

This clonotype was observed a few times. This chain connects TRBV15 to TRBJ2-5; D remains ambiguous. V was shortened by 0 bases and J by 1 base, with 18 bases between the two germline ends. Germline V lookup: CDR1 LNHNV, CDR2 YYDKDF (reference sequence). This CDR3 has 18 residues. The CDR3 DNA sequence: TGTGCCACCAGCAGAGATGAGGCTTTCCTTATGCCCCAAGAGACCCAGTACTTC. Translating gives CATSRDEAFLMPQETQYF.